The 23 T cell receptor beta chains in this list originate from one sample, sequenced in a study of T cell repertoires in cytomegalovirus infection (dated by TCRdb to between 2018 and 2021). The instrument given in TCRdb is Illumina HiSeq 1500. TCRdb trimmed public reads at Q25 via fastp, called clones via MiXCR and kept in-frame beta chains. Entries are consolidated by CDR3 protein sequence, retaining the most common genes and DNA. This sample gives about 150,000 distinct CDR3 sequences in total; about a quarter of them show up just once. The top ten clones comprise roughly 9.7% of the sample. Sequenced material: PBMCs. These receptor sequences come from a human donor in good health (CMV status not recorded). Some clones in this sample may be carry-over from other donors' samples.

This clonotype was counted at least ten times. The DNA for the CDR3 is TGTGCCAGCAGCTTAGCGCCCCCAGGGGGATTATACGAGCAGTACTTC. Amino acid sequence: CASSLAPPGGLYEQYF. The chain links TRBV7-2 to TRBJ2-7; 7 nucleotides align to TRBD1. There are 16 residues in the CDR3. The germline V gene encodes CDR1 SGHTA and CDR2 FQGNSA. V lost 0 bases to trimming and J lost 4 bases; unmatched junction nucleotides: 9.

This clonotype was seen only a few times. This chain joins TRBV28 and TRBJ1-1; D possibly corresponds to TRBD1 (6 bases). CDR1 is MDHEN, CDR2 SYDVKM, per germline. V lost 3 bases to trimming and J lost 8 bases, with 10 bases between them. This CDR3 comprises 12 residues. For the CDR3, the DNA is TGTGCCAGCAGTTTTCCCAGGGGAGAAGCTTTCTTT. Its translation is CASSFPRGEAFF.

There are a few counts of this clonotype. The chain uses TRBV6-5 and TRBJ2-1; 10 bases map to TRBD2. The germline V gene encodes CDR1 MNHEY and CDR2 SVGAGI. Germline trimming cut 2 bases from V and 1 base from J; bases unmatched to any gene: 2. CDR3 length equals 16 residues. This CDR3 reads CASSYEAGGSYNEQFF. The DNA of the CDR3 is TGTGCCAGCAGTTACGAAGCGGGAGGGTCCTACAATGAGCAGTTCTTC.

The V and J genes are TRBV27 and TRBJ2-3, with D uncertain. Deletions cut 5 bases from V and 7 bases from J, with 7 bases between. This CDR3 has 11 amino acids. Looked up from germline, CDR1 is MNHEY and CDR2 is SMNVEV (reference sequence). CDR3 loop: CASSAANTQYF. CDR3 DNA: TGTGCCAGCAGTGCGGCAAATACGCAGTATTTT.

V gene TRBV28 combines with J gene TRBJ2-1; 9 bases match TRBD2. The J segment lost 9 bases and the V segment lost 1 base, leaving 13 bases of the junction unmatched. The CDR3 spans 17 residues. Germline V CDR1 and CDR2: MDHEN, SYDVKM. Here the CDR3 reads CASSLYLVVAGEGEQFF. The CDR3 region has the DNA TGTGCCAGCAGTTTATATCTCGTTGTAGCGGGAGAGGGTGAGCAGTTCTTC.

In regard to this clonotype: A clone one base away is much larger, so this may be a read error. V and J are TRBV7-2 and TRBJ2-7, with D possibly TRBD1 on 5 matching bases. Germline-derived CDR1 and CDR2 are SGHTA and FQGNSA. The CDR3 runs 15 residues. Trimming removed 4 bases from V and 7 bases from J, with 20 bases in between. CDR3 coding DNA: TGTGCCAGCAGCTCCTGGGCTGGACAAGGGCGAGAGCAGTACTTC. The encoded protein is CASSSWAGQGREQYF.

This clonotype was detected many times. The V gene is TRBV7-2, the J gene TRBJ1-2, with D perhaps matching TRBD1 (5 bases). The CDR3 runs 15 residues. Germline CDR1 SGHTA, CDR2 FQGNSA. Between the trimmed V and J ends, which lost 2 bases and 3 bases, there was a span of 13 bases. The CDR3 region is CASSLHGPGDYGYTF. In nucleotides, the CDR3 is TGTGCCAGCAGCTTACATGGTCCGGGGGACTATGGCTACACCTTC.

The CDR3: CASRTSLLLTEGNQPQHF. The CDR3 DNA is TGTGCCAGCAGAACGAGCCTTCTTCTAACCGAGGGGAATCAGCCCCAGCATTTT. The chain combines TRBV28 with TRBJ1-5; TRBD1 might be the D (5 bases). The germline CDR1 and CDR2 sequences are MDHEN and SYDVKM. The V end lost 6 bases, the J end lost 4 bases, and 25 bases lay between the germline ends. This CDR3 spans 18 amino acids.

Many counts were recorded for this clonotype. The chain joins TRBV7-2 to TRBJ2-1; 9 nucleotides agree with TRBD2. Germline V lookup: CDR1 SGHTA, CDR2 FQGNSA. The junction had 9 bases not matched to a gene; V was cut back by 2 bases and J by 4 bases. This CDR3 is 17 amino acids long. The DNA of the CDR3 is TGTGCCAGCAGCTTATTCCCAGCGGGAGGCCGTTACAATGAGCAGTTCTTC. Translating gives CASSLFPAGGRYNEQFF.

This clonotype came up a few times. The chain links TRBV7-9 to TRBJ2-1; D gene uncertain. Germline CDR1 reads SEHNR; CDR2 reads FQNEAQ (reference sequence). Between the trimmed V and J ends, which lost 3 bases and 6 bases, there was a span of 9 bases. CDR3 length equals 13 residues. CDR3 sequence: CASSFLVGNEQFF. CDR3 coding DNA: TGTGCCAGCAGCTTCTTAGTGGGCAATGAGCAGTTCTTC.

This clonotype has just one count. The chain links TRBV6-6 to TRBJ1-1; D remains unclear. The germline V gene has CDR1 MNHNY and CDR2 SVGAGI (reference sequence). The length of the CDR3 is 11 residues. Between the trimmed V and J ends, which lost 5 bases and 4 bases, there was a span of 5 bases. Written as DNA, the CDR3 is TGTGCCAGCAGTCATGGCACTGAAGCTTTCTTT. Its protein is CASSHGTEAFF.

Many counts were recorded for this clonotype. The rearrangement links TRBV12-3 or TRBV12-4 to TRBJ1-1; possible D gene TRBD1, 5 bases. This CDR3 has 13 residues. With 11 bases removed from V and 1 base from J, the gap between germline ends came to 14 bases. The CDR3 is CAGRGGGNTEAFF. CDR3 DNA sequence: TGTGCCGGACGGGGGGGAGGGAACACTGAAGCTTTCTTT.

V usage is TRBV14 and J usage is TRBJ1-2; D is unclear. The germline V and J ends were trimmed by 0 bases and 4 bases, with 9 bases remaining between them. Germline V lookup: CDR1 SGHDN, CDR2 FVKESK. The CDR3 has 14 residues. In DNA, the CDR3 is TGTGCCAGCAGCCAAGAGCAAGGAAGCTATGGCTACACCTTC. Its protein is CASSQEQGSYGYTF.

This clonotype was seen ten or more times. Written as DNA, the CDR3 is TGTGCCAGCAGCCCACTTTATAATTCACCCCTCCACTTT. This gives the protein CASSPLYNSPLHF. The chain joins TRBV7-2 to TRBJ1-6; unclear D gene. V was shortened by 5 bases and J by 4 bases, with 6 bases between the two germline ends. This CDR3 spans 13 amino acids. CDR1 SGHTA and CDR2 FQGNSA come from the germline V gene.

The chain recombines TRBV20-1 with TRBJ2-2; D is unclear. The CDR3 length is 13 residues. The germline V gene encodes CDR1 DFQATT and CDR2 SNEGSKA (reference sequence). V lost 1 base and J lost 9, with 12 bases in between. The CDR3 reads CSARGAGPRELFF. In nucleotides, the CDR3 is TGCAGTGCTAGAGGGGCCGGGCCAAGGGAGCTGTTTTTT.

The table lists this clonotype with many counts. V is TRBV7-9 and J is TRBJ1-4; no clear D gene. The CDR3 extends over 13 amino acids. Between the trimmed V and J ends, which lost 4 bases and 5 bases, there was a span of 8 bases. In germline, CDR1 is SEHNR, CDR2 FQNEAQ (reference sequence). CDR3 protein: CASSSTVNEKLFF. The CDR3 DNA is TGTGCCAGCAGCTCGACGGTAAATGAAAAACTGTTTTTT.

The table lists this clonotype with a few counts. V and J are TRBV9 and TRBJ2-2; D remains ambiguous. V gave up 1 base and J gave up 4 bases, with 5 bases separating them. Germline CDR1 reads SGDLS; CDR2 reads YYNGEE. The CDR3 has 13 amino acids. CDR3: CASSVTVTGELFF. For the CDR3, the DNA is TGTGCCAGCAGCGTAACGGTCACCGGGGAGCTGTTTTTT.

The V gene is TRBV5-4, the J gene TRBJ2-1; D may be TRBD1 (5 bases). The V end was cut by 9 bases, the J end by 3 bases, with 13 bases between. Per the germline V gene, CDR1 is SGHNT and CDR2 is YYREEE (reference sequence). There are 13 residues in the CDR3. In DNA, the CDR3 is TGTGCCATGGCAGGGTGGGGCTACAATGAGCAGTTCTTC. Protein product: CAMAGWGYNEQFF.

In this sample, this clonotype turned up a few times. J is TRBJ1-4 and V is TRBV11-1, with a possible D match to TRBD1 (6 bases). The V end lost 4 bases, the J end lost 8 bases, and 17 bases lay between the germline ends. Germline V gene sequence: CDR1 SGHAT, CDR2 FQDESV (reference sequence). The CDR3 totals 15 residues. This CDR3 reads CASSSGLYREEKLFF. The CDR3 DNA is TGTGCCAGCAGCTCGGGATTGTACAGGGAGGAAAAACTGTTTTTT.

This clonotype was seen a few times. The chain is built from TRBV5-5 and TRBJ1-1, with D perhaps matching TRBD1 (6 bases). V shed 4 bases and J shed 5 bases, with 9 bases lying between them. Germline lookup yields CDR1 SGHKS and CDR2 YYEKEE (reference sequence). The CDR3 length is 12 residues. CDR3 sequence: CASSPQGTEAFF. The CDR3 DNA is TGTGCCAGCAGCCCGCAGGGGACTGAAGCTTTCTTT.

Many counts were recorded for this clonotype. This chain uses TRBV12-3 or TRBV12-4 with TRBJ1-5; D may be TRBD1 (5 bases). Trimming cost V 4 bases and J 4 bases, with 11 bases left between them. The CDR3 contains 14 residues. CDR3 sequence (DNA): TGTGCCAGCAGTTCGGGACTGGCTAATCAGCCCCAGCATTTT. Its translation: CASSSGLANQPQHF.

V is TRBV29-1 and J is TRBJ2-2; 7 nucleotides line up with TRBD2. This CDR3 spans 14 amino acids. Germline assignment: CDR1 SQVTM and CDR2 ANQGSEA. The CDR3 DNA is TGCACCGTCGCCCGATTCGGGGGGACCGGGGAGCTGTTTTTT. Translating it yields CTVARFGGTGELFF.

This clonotype was counted many times. V usage is TRBV7-2 and J usage is TRBJ2-7; no reliable D call. The germline gives CDR1 SGHTA, CDR2 FQGNSA. The CDR3 is made up of 13 amino acids. V lost 5 bases to trimming and J lost 1 base, with 9 bases between them. CDR3 in DNA: TGTGCCAGCAGCCCACCTGGTTCCTACGAGCAGTACTTC. Its protein is CASSPPGSYEQYF.